One and the same sample provided the 3 T cell receptor beta chains below, sequenced in a study of T cell responses to AZD1222 COVID-19 vaccine. Using immunoSEQ multiplex PCR, the repertoire was profiled, and TCRdb retains in-frame clones only, with some absent. The table shows roughly 140,000 clones, with 85% to 95% occurring only once. This specimen was peripheral blood, taken on day 0 of AZD1222 vaccination. The receptors shown here come from an adult in good health.

This rearrangement joins TRBV3-1 (or the pseudogene TRBV3-2) to TRBJ2-7; no clear D gene. The germline V gene encodes CDR1 LGHDT and CDR2 YNNKEL (reference sequence). Trimming cost V 4 bases and J 4 bases, with 8 bases left between them. The CDR3 totals 12 residues. CDR3 coding DNA: TGTGCCAGCAGCCTAGGCGGTTACGAGCAGTACTTC. It encodes CASSLGGYEQYF.

This chain uses TRBV2 with TRBJ1-1; D might be TRBD1 (6 bases). The ends were cut back, 6 bases at V and 1 base at J, with 12 bases in the middle. Germline CDR1 is SNHLY and CDR2 is FYNNEI. This CDR3 comprises 14 residues. CDR3 region: CASRYRGANTEAFF. DNA of the CDR3: TGTGCCAGCAGATACCGGGGGGCGAACACTGAAGCTTTCTTT.

The V and J genes are TRBV7-8 and TRBJ1-2; the D gene is possibly TRBD1 (6 bases). Trimming cost V 5 bases and J 2 bases, with 12 bases left between them. This CDR3 region has 14 residues. Germline CDR1 is SGHVS and CDR2 is FQNEAQ. The CDR3 region has the DNA TGTGCCAGCAGCCCCCCGGGGGCCAACTATGGCTACACCTTC. It specifies CASSPPGANYGYTF.